This passage covers 2 T cell receptor beta chains from one sample sequenced in a study of T cell responses to AZD1222 COVID-19 vaccine. Sequenced by immunoSEQ multiplex PCR; TCRdb stores in-frame clones only, minus some. The sample has more than 250,000 clones, over 85% seen once. The specimen comprised peripheral blood, sampled on day 0 of AZD1222 vaccination. The receptors derive from an adult in good health.

This chain links TRBV5-1 with TRBJ2-7, with D tentatively TRBD1 or TRBD2 (6 bases each). Germline V gene lookup returns CDR1 SGHRS and CDR2 YFSETQ. The CDR3 loop spans 16 amino acids. Trimming removed 0 bases at V and 3 bases at J, with 16 bases between. CDR3 coding DNA: TGCGCCAGCAGCTTGGGGGTAGGAGGGGGAGTCTACGAGCAGTACTTC. Translated, it gives CASSLGVGGGVYEQYF.

The chain joins TRBV2 to TRBJ2-1; no clear D gene. This CDR3 comprises 15 residues. With 0 bases removed from V and 0 bases from J, the gap between germline ends came to 6 bases. CDR1 and CDR2 from the germline V gene are SNHLY and FYNNEI. The DNA for the CDR3 is TGTGCCAGCAGTGAAGCAGGAGCCTCCTACAATGAGCAGTTCTTC. Its translation is CASSEAGASYNEQFF.